This T cell receptor (beta chain) comes out of a study of blood T cell repertoires in COVID-19. The wider study: Sites across the United States, Italy and Spain contributed samples from acute and convalescent COVID-19. Sources were T cells, B-cell-depleted T cells, or PBMCs; the material itself was cDNA or gDNA.

The CDR3 has 15 residues. Germline lookup yields CDR1 GTSNPN and CDR2 SVGIG (reference sequence). V shed 0 bases and J 4 bases; nucleotides not matched to a gene: 8. Per the original data handling: Reference gene primer amplification in the assay estimated nucleated cell counts. Using immunoSEQ multiplex PCR, the repertoire was profiled, and TCRdb retains in-frame clones only, with some absent. The V and J calls and clone size are taken from that table; D and trimming were inferred from the DNA. The sample has around 200,000 clones, 83% seen once. Sequenced sample: peripheral blood. This receptor was taken from a woman aged 40-49 years with active or convalescent COVID-19. The chain is built from TRBV30 and TRBJ1-2; TRBD1 aligns across 7 bases. The CDR3 DNA sequence: TGTGCCTGGAGTGTAGGGACAGTTAAGGGCTATGGCTACACCTTC. It codes for CAWSVGTVKGYGYTF.